The 18 T cell receptor beta chains given below trace back to one sample, sequenced in a study of OX40 agonist ivuxolimab in advanced cancers. Repertoires were generated with immunoSEQ multiplex PCR, while TCRdb's copy carries only in-frame clones and drops some. The top ten hold approximately 3% of the sample, which has 50,000 to 70,000 clones, 70% to 90% seen once. Here the sequenced sample was CD4+ or CD8+ T cells sorted from blood, taken in a trial of the OX40 agonist ivuxolimab. The source is an adult with an advanced solid tumor such as melanoma, head and neck, liver or kidney cancer.

The V and J genes are TRBV5-1 and TRBJ2-2; 8 bases match TRBD1. The CDR3 has 16 residues. V lost 1 base to trimming and J lost 4 bases; unmatched junction nucleotides: 6. Germline values: CDR1 SGHRS, CDR2 YFSETQ. In DNA form, the CDR3 reads TGCGCCAGCAGCTTGATGGGACAGGAGGGCACCGGGGAGCTGTTTTTT. Translation: CASSLMGQEGTGELFF.

This sequence joins TRBV27 and TRBJ1-6; 10 bases agree with TRBD1. The CDR3 totals 14 residues. The V gene end was trimmed by 1 base and the J gene end by 10 bases; junction bases not matched to a gene: 1. Germline lookup yields CDR1 MNHEY and CDR2 SMNVEV (reference sequence). This CDR3 reads CASSLWDRGSPLHF. As DNA, the CDR3 is TGTGCCAGCAGTTTATGGGACAGGGGATCACCCCTCCACTTT.

This chain uses TRBV9 with TRBJ2-3, with TRBD2 identical over 14 bases. V was clipped by 0 bases and J by 6 bases; unmatched bases: 9. Germline-derived CDR1 and CDR2 are SGDLS and YYNGEE. The CDR3 consists of 18 residues. The CDR3 DNA is TGTGCCAGCAGCGTAGTCGGGACTAGCGGGAGTGGTGAGGATACGCAGTATTTT. It codes for CASSVVGTSGSGEDTQYF. The variable domain in full, completed from reference TRBV9 and TRBJ2-3, reads DSGVTQTPKHLITATGQRVTLRCSPRSGDLSVYWYQQSLDQGLQFLIQYYNGEERAKGNILERFSAQQFPDLHSELNLSSLELGDSALYFCASSVVGTSGSGEDTQYFGPGTRLTVL.

V and J are TRBV27 and TRBJ1-4; D unclear. V lost 5 bases and J 0 bases, leaving 25 bases between the germline ends. The CDR3 is made up of 20 amino acids. Germline assignment: CDR1 MNHEY and CDR2 SMNVEV (reference sequence). CDR3 nucleotides: TGTGCCAGCAGTCCCCGTCCTCAGGCTTTCAGGAGCGCAACTAATGAAAAACTGTTTTTT. It codes for CASSPRPQAFRSATNEKLFF.

The gene calls are TRBV5-1 and TRBJ2-7, with 12 bases identical to TRBD2. V dropped 1 base and J dropped 4; count of bases not matched to a gene: 3. The length of the CDR3 is 15 residues. Germline CDR1 SGHRS, CDR2 YFSETQ. CDR3 sequence: CASSLYGTSGYEQYF. The CDR3 DNA is TGCGCCAGCAGCTTGTATGGGACTAGCGGGTACGAGCAGTACTTC.

This clone was observed a handful of times. This sequence joins TRBV19 and TRBJ1-5, with no clear D. CDR1 LNHDA and CDR2 SQIVND come from the germline V gene (reference sequence). The germline V and J ends were trimmed by 3 bases and 1 base, with 7 bases remaining between them. The length of the CDR3 is 14 residues. CDR3 loop: CASSMSGSNQPQHF. DNA for the CDR3: TGTGCCAGTAGTATGTCTGGGAGCAATCAGCCCCAGCATTTT.

The chain employs TRBV7-9 and TRBJ2-6; the match to TRBD1 covers 7 bases. This CDR3 comprises 16 residues. V lost 1 base to trimming and J lost 2 bases; unmatched junction nucleotides: 2. Per germline, CDR1 SEHNR and CDR2 FQNEAQ (reference sequence). The chain's CDR3 is CASSLVTGTGANVLTF. CDR3 DNA sequence: TGTGCCAGCAGCTTAGTGACAGGGACTGGGGCCAACGTCCTGACTTTC.

The chain uses TRBV4-3 and TRBJ1-3; a weak D match, TRBD1 (5 bases). The V gene's germline CDR1 is LGHNA and CDR2 YSLEER. The CDR3 length is 15 residues. V was pared by 0 bases and J by 0 bases, with 6 bases between. The CDR3, as DNA: TGCGCCAGCAGCCAAGAGACAGCCTCTGGAAACACCATATATTTT. Its protein product is CASSQETASGNTIYF.

For the CDR3, the DNA is TGTGCCAGCAGCTTAGGGCCCCTGGGTACGCAGTATTTT. Translation gives CASSLGPLGTQYF. J is TRBJ2-3 and V is TRBV7-8; D not resolved. Per the germline V gene, CDR1 is SGHVS and CDR2 is FQNEAQ. V was trimmed by 1 base and J by 8 bases, leaving 10 bases between them. The CDR3 consists of 13 residues.

V usage is TRBV2 and J usage is TRBJ1-4; 7 nucleotides align to TRBD1. The germline V gene has CDR1 SNHLY and CDR2 FYNNEI. The V segment lost 5 bases and the J segment 0 bases; nucleotides outside the gene matches: 9. The CDR3 extends over 17 amino acids. CDR3 residues: CASSLGTESSTNEKLFF. CDR3 in DNA: TGTGCCAGCAGTTTGGGGACAGAAAGTTCAACTAATGAAAAACTGTTTTTT.

The chain employs TRBV5-1 and TRBJ2-1; 7 bases fit TRBD1. CDR3 length: 16 amino acids. Germline lookup yields CDR1 SGHRS and CDR2 YFSETQ. Losses at the gene ends were 5 bases for V and 1 base for J; bases not matched to a gene: 9. The CDR3 here is CASRSWTGQSYNEQFF. CDR3 DNA sequence: TGCGCCAGCAGAAGTTGGACAGGCCAGTCCTACAATGAGCAGTTCTTC. The full variable domain, completed using reference TRBV5-1 and TRBJ2-1, is KAGVTQTPRYLIKTRGQQVTLSCSPISGHRSVSWYQQTPGQGLQFLFEYFSETQRNKGNFPGRFSGRQFSNSRSEMNVSTLELGDSALYLCASRSWTGQSYNEQFFGPGTRLTVL.

This clone came up once. The chain uses TRBV30 and TRBJ2-7; 8 bases are a match to TRBD2. Germline loops: CDR1 GTSNPN, CDR2 SVGIG (reference sequence). With 7 bases clipped from V and 2 bases from J, the junction kept 4 bases outside the gene matches. The CDR3 spans 12 residues. CDR3 DNA: TGTGCCTTCGGCGGGGGGACCTACGAGCAGTACTTC. Translated: CAFGGGTYEQYF.

This clone occurred a few times. This chain links TRBV7-9 with TRBJ1-4; D remains unclear. The CDR3 length is 12 residues. CDR1 is SEHNR and CDR2 is FQNEAQ in the germline V gene (reference sequence). V lost 2 bases and J lost 5, with 3 bases in between. CDR3 sequence (DNA): TGTGCCAGCAGCTTATCGAATGAAAAACTGTTTTTT. It yields the protein CASSLSNEKLFF.

V is TRBV13 and J is TRBJ1-4; 7 bases map to TRBD1. The CDR3 is 15 residues long. V was clipped by 0 bases and J by 7 bases; unmatched bases: 5. The germline V gene encodes CDR1 PRHDT and CDR2 FYEKMQ (reference sequence). Here the CDR3 reads CASSLGTGKVEKLFF. The CDR3 coding sequence is TGTGCCAGCAGCTTAGGGACAGGGAAGGTTGAAAAACTGTTTTTT.

V is TRBV6-5 and J is TRBJ2-7; 7 bases line up with TRBD1. Germline V CDR1 and CDR2: MNHEY, SVGAGI. Unmatched junction bases numbered 10, after V lost 4 bases and J lost 7 bases. CDR3 length: 14 residues. Here the CDR3 DNA reads TGTGCCAGCAGTTTGAGGGGGCCAGGTGAAGAGCAGTACTTC. It is translated as CASSLRGPGEEQYF.

The chain joins TRBV7-2 to TRBJ1-5; no reliable D call. Trimming left V 4 bases short and J 6 bases short, with 10 bases between. Germline V gives CDR1 SGHTA, CDR2 FQGNSA. The CDR3 runs to 13 residues. The chain's CDR3 is CASSWRRGQPQHF. CDR3 nucleotide sequence: TGTGCCAGCAGCTGGCGACGGGGTCAGCCCCAGCATTTT.

This clone appeared a single time. V gene TRBV6-6 combines with J gene TRBJ2-1; 11 bases map to TRBD1. Germline values: CDR1 MNHNY, CDR2 SVGAGI (reference sequence). V was pared by 7 bases and J by 13 bases, with 9 bases of the junction left unmatched. This CDR3 is 13 amino acids long. The CDR3 DNA is TGTGCCAGCACCCCCTTGGACAGGGGGCGTCAGTTCTTC. It encodes CASTPLDRGRQFF.

The V gene is TRBV6-5, the J gene TRBJ2-7, with 7 bases matching TRBD1. The J segment lost 2 bases and the V segment lost 4 bases, leaving 2 bases of the junction unmatched. The germline V gene encodes CDR1 MNHEY and CDR2 SVGAGI. This CDR3 spans 13 amino acids. DNA for the CDR3: TGTGCCAGCAGTTTACAGGGGACCTACGAGCAGTACTTC. Translation: CASSLQGTYEQYF.